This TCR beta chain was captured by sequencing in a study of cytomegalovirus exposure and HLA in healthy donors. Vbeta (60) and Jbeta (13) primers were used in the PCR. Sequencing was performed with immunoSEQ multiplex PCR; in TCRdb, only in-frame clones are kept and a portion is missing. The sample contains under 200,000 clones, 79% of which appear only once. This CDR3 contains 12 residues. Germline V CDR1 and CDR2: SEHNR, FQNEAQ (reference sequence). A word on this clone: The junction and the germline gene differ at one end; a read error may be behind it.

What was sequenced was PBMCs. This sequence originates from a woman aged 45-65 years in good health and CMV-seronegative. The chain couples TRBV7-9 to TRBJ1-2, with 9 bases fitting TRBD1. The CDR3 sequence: CSSSRTGDGYTF. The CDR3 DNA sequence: TGTTCCAGCAGCCGGACAGGGGATGGCTACACCTTC.